These T cell receptor beta chains were read from a single sample in a study of tumor-infiltrating lymphocytes in primary liver carcinoma. TCRdb reanalysed the multiplex PCR reads using MiXCR and keeps one entry per CDR3 protein. The table lists fewer than 85,000 distinct CDR3 sequences, roughly two thirds of them singletons, with approximately 27% in the top ten. The sample comprised tumor-adjacent normal liver tissue. The source of these receptors is a man aged 35-49 years with primary liver carcinoma and hepatitis B virus infection. CDR3s include the opening cysteine and the closing phenylalanine or tryptophan. D genes are given only for firm matches. Where a row states a size, it is once, few, many or the class of an expanded clone; other rows omit it.

TRBJ2-1 | . | TRBD1 | 15 | TRBV12-3/TRBV12-4 | TGTGCCGGCAGGGGGTCGGGACAGCCATACAATGAGCAGTTCTTC | CAGRGSGQPYNEQFF
TRBJ2-1 | . | . | 12 | TRBV29-1 | TGCAGCGCCCGCCCATGGGGGAATGAGCAACTCTTC | CSARPWGNEQLF
TRBJ1-2 | . | . | 13 | TRBV4-2 | TGTGCCAGCACCCAAGATACAGGATCTGGCTACACCTTC | CASTQDTGSGYTF
TRBJ1-5 | . | TRBD1 | 15 | TRBV12-3/TRBV12-4 | TGTGCCAGCAATAGGGATAGGGGGCTAGTTCAGCCCCAGCATTTT | CASNRDRGLVQPQHF
TRBJ1-2 | . | . | 13 | TRBV28 | TGTGTCAGCATTGAGTCCGGGATAAACGGCTACACCTTC | CVSIESGINGYTF
TRBJ2-1 | . | . | 11 | TRBV11-2 | TGTGCCAGCCCCTCCCACAATGAGCAGTTCTTC | CASPSHNEQFF
TRBJ2-3 | . | . | 17 | TRBV5-5 | TGTGCCAGCAGCGGGATAGTAGCGAGATCTGGTACAGATACGCAGTATTTT | CASSGIVARSGTDTQYF
TRBJ1-3 | . | . | 16 | TRBV6-5 | TGTGATAGCAGCAACACGGACCCCAACTCTGGAAACACCATATATTTT | CDSSNTDPNSGNTIYF
TRBJ2-3 | . | . | 14 | TRBV12-5 | TGTGCTAATGCGGTCACAACTAGCACAGATACGCAGTGTTTT | CANAVTTSTDTQCF
TRBJ1-4 | . | . | 15 | TRBV10-3 | TGTGCCATCAGTGACTTAGACGTAAGCAGGGGTTCCTTGTTTTTT | CAISDLDVSRGSLFF
TRBJ2-7 | . | . | 14 | TRBV11-2 | TGTGCCAGCAGCTTAGCGGTTAGAGATTACGAGCAGTACTTC | CASSLAVRDYEQYF
TRBJ1-1 | . | . | 14 | TRBV5-4 | TGTGCCAGCAGCTTGGGGAGGGTAAACACTGAAGCTTTCTTT | CASSLGRVNTEAFF
TRBJ2-1 | . | TRBD2 | 20 | TRBV4-2 | TGCGCCAGCAGCCAGATGACGGGACTAGCGAGTGTCCTCTCCTACAATGAGCAGTTCTTC | CASSQMTGLASVLSYNEQFF
TRBJ2-1 | . | . | 15 | TRBV6-1 | TGTGCCAGCAGGCCAGGTTTTAACAGGGCCAATGAGCAGTTCTTC | CASRPGFNRANEQFF
TRBJ1-2 | . | . | 15 | TRBV6-5 | TGTGCCAGCAGTTATAGGGAGGTCTACAGGGATGGCTACACCTTC | CASSYREVYRDGYTF
TRBJ2-4 | . | . | 15 | TRBV11-2 | TGTGCCAGCAGCCTCCAACTGCACCCAGAAAACATTCAGTACTTC | CASSLQLHPENIQYF
TRBJ1-5 | . | . | 19 | TRBV28 | TGTGCCAGCAGGCCTACCGGGACTAGCGGGAGCTCCAACACTTTATTTCAGCATTTT | CASRPTGTSGSSNTLFQHF
TRBJ1-2 | many | . | 13 | TRBV28 | TGTGCCAGCAGTTTAATGGTCAGCTATGGCTACACCTTC | CASSLMVSYGYTF
TRBJ1-6 | . | . | 14 | TRBV6-5 | TGTGCCAGCGGACCTCGAGGGGATAATTCACCCCCCTACTTT | CASGPRGDNSPPYF
TRBJ2-7 | once | . | 16 | TRBV11-1 | TGTGCCAGCAGCTTTTCGGATCTCATGGCAGGCAACGAGCAGTACTTC | CASSFSDLMAGNEQYF
TRBJ2-1 | many | . | 16 | TRBV5-1 | TGCGCCAGCAGCTACTTTGCGGGGCCGTTTGAGGATGAGCAGTTCTTC | CASSYFAGPFEDEQFF
TRBJ2-6 | . | TRBD1 | 18 | TRBV6-5 | TGTGCCAGCCGGCTAGACAGGGGTGCCGGCTCTGGGCCCAACGTCCTGACTTTC | CASRLDRGAGSGPNVLTF
TRBJ2-7 | . | . | 14 | TRBV4-2 | TGTGCCAGCATGGGAGGCTTGAGTTCCTACGAGCAGTACTTC | CASMGGLSSYEQYF
TRBJ2-4 | many | . | 15 | TRBV10-3 | TGTGCCATCAGTGACAACTGGAAAGCCAAAAACATTCAGTACTTC | CAISDNWKAKNIQYF
TRBJ2-5 | . | . | 12 | TRBV29-1 | TGCAGCGTTGCAGGAACGGGCCCGCCCCAGTACTTC | CSVAGTGPPQYF
TRBJ2-4 | once | . | 12 | TRBV13 | TGTGCCAGCAGCAAGGACAAAAACATTCAGTACTTC | CASSKDKNIQYF
TRBJ2-1 | . | . | 14 | TRBV29-1 | TGCAGCGCCTATAAGACCAGAGGCGGCGATGAGCAGTTCTTC | CSAYKTRGGDEQFF
TRBJ1-6 | few | TRBD1 | 17 | TRBV28 | TGTGCCAGCAGTTTGGACAGGATATTGTCCTATAATTCACCCCTCCACTTT | CASSLDRILSYNSPLHF
TRBJ2-6 | . | . | 15 | TRBV6-1 | TGTGCCAGCAGTGAAGACAACTCTGGGGCCAACGCCCGGACTTTC | CASSEDNSGANARTF
TRBJ2-3 | . | . | 15 | TRBV25-1 | TGTGCCAGCAGTGAATTAGCTAACGGGGCAGATACGCAGTATTTT | CASSELANGADTQYF
TRBJ1-2 | once | TRBD1 | 17 | TRBV6-6 | TGCGCCAGCAGTGGGGGTCCCGGGACAGCTTCTAACTATGGCTACGCCTTC | CASSGGPGTASNYGYAF
TRBJ1-4 | . | . | 15 | TRBV4-1 | TGCGCCAACAGCCAACACTTGGCGATTAATGAAAAACTGTTTTTT | CANSQHLAINEKLFF
TRBJ2-3 | . | . | 14 | TRBV5-4 | TGTGCCAGCAGCTTGATGGAGGGTACCGATACGCACTATTTT | CASSLMEGTDTHYF
TRBJ2-1 | . | TRBD1 | 16 | TRBV30 | TGTGCCTGGAGTGGGGTCGGGACAGTCCTCTACAATGAGCAGTTCTTC | CAWSGVGTVLYNEQFF
TRBJ2-1 | . | . | 15 | TRBV6-1 | TGTGCCAGCAGAGACAGACTATCGGGAGCCAATAAGCAGTTCTTC | CASRDRLSGANKQFF
TRBJ1-2 | many | TRBD1 | 14 | TRBV29-1 | TGCAGCGTTGCCACAGGGGCGACTAACTATGGCTACACCTTC | CSVATGATNYGYTF
TRBJ1-1 | many | . | 14 | TRBV14 | TGTGCCAGCAGGCCCCGGGAGGGAAACACTGAAGCTTTCTTT | CASRPREGNTEAFF
TRBJ2-1 | . | . | 18 | TRBV7-8 | TGTGCCAGCAGCATGCTTGGAGGCTCAGCAGTCTCCTACAATGAGCAGTTCTTC | CASSMLGGSAVSYNEQFF
TRBJ2-7 | few | . | 11 | TRBV6-1 | TGTGCCAGCAGTGACGGCTACGAGCAGTACTTC | CASSDGYEQYF
TRBJ1-2 | . | . | 13 | TRBV12-3/TRBV12-4 | TGTGCCAGCAATTTCGCTGGCTGCTATGGCTACACCTTC | CASNFAGCYGYTF
TRBJ2-3 | . | . | 14 | TRBV29-1 | TGCAGCGTTGAAGTTGGGGGCCCGTTTGGTACGCAGTATTTT | CSVEVGGPFGTQYF
TRBJ2-1 | few | TRBD2 | 13 | TRBV6-6 | TGTGTCAGCAGCTACCCTCGGGGGGTTGAGCAGCTCTTC | CVSSYPRGVEQLF
TRBJ2-2 | once | . | 17 | TRBV11-2 | TGTGCCAGCAGCTTAGATAGCAGGAGGACGATCACCGGGGAGCTGTTTTTT | CASSLDSRRTITGELFF
TRBJ2-4 | . | . | 13 | TRBV28 | TGTACCAGAAGTCCAAGCAGAGAGAACATTCAGTACTTC | CTRSPSRENIQYF
TRBJ2-3 | . | . | 11 | TRBV29-1 | TGCAGCGCCTGGTGTCCTGATACGCAGTACTTT | CSAWCPDTQYF
TRBJ2-7 | . | . | 15 | TRBV11-2 | TGTCTCAGCAGCTTAACTTTCACAGGAGGAGACGAGCAGTACTTC | CLSSLTFTGGDEQYF
TRBJ2-1 | . | . | 11 | TRBV12-3/TRBV12-4 | TGTGCCAGCAGTACAACTGCCTCGCGGTTCTTC | CASSTTASRFF
TRBJ2-1 | . | . | 18 | TRBV7-8 | TGTGCCAGCAGCCCGCTTAGAGGCTCAGCTGTCTCCTGCAATGAGCAGTTCTTC | CASSPLRGSAVSCNEQFF
TRBJ2-1 | few | TRBD2 | 18 | TRBV5-1 | TGCGCCAGCAGCTTGTTAGACACAAGCGGGAGGACGCCTTCCGAGCAGTTCTTC | CASSLLDTSGRTPSEQFF
TRBJ2-2 | . | TRBD1 | 15 | TRBV5-4 | TGTGCCAGCATCCGCACAGGGGATCAAACCGGCGAGCTGTTTTTT | CASIRTGDQTGELFF
TRBJ1-5 | . | . | 14 | TRBV30 | TGTGTCTGGAGCGTAGGGAGCAGCAATCAGCCCCAGCATTTT | CVWSVGSSNQPQHF
TRBJ2-2 | few | . | 15 | TRBV29-1 | TGTAGCGTTGTTCTAGTGGGAGCCTTCGCCGGGGAGTTGTTTTTC | CSVVLVGAFAGELFF
TRBJ2-5 | . | . | 12 | TRBV6-2/TRBV6-3 | TGTGCCAGCAGCAACACCCAAGAGACGCAGTACTTC | CASSNTQETQYF
TRBJ2-5 | many | TRBD2 | 17 | TRBV28 | TGTGCCAGCAGTCCAGGACTTAGCGGGAACACCCGGGAGACCCAGTACTTC | CASSPGLSGNTRETQYF
TRBJ2-7 | . | . | 13 | TRBV4-2 | TGTGCCAGCAGCCATGTAGGGGTTCTCGAGCTGTACTTC | CASSHVGVLELYF